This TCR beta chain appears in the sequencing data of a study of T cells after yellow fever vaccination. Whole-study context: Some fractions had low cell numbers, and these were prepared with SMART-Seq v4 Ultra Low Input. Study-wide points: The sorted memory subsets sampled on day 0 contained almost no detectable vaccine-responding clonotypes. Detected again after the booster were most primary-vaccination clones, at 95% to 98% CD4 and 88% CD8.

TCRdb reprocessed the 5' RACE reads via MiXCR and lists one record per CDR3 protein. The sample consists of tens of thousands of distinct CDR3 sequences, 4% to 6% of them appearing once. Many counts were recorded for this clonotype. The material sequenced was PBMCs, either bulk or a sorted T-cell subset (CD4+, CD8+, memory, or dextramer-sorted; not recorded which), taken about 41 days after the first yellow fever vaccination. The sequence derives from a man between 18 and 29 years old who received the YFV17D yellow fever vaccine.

The CDR3 DNA follows: TGTGCCAGCAGCACTTACAACACTGAAGCTTTCTTT. Protein sequence: CASSTYNTEAFF. The chain carries TRBV7-2 and TRBJ1-1; D remains unclear. CDR1 SGHTA and CDR2 FQGNSA come from the germline V gene. Deletions cut 5 bases from V and 2 bases from J, with 6 bases between. CDR3 length: 12 amino acids.